The source of this T cell receptor (beta chain) is a study of identical twins (dated by TCRdb to 2016 to 2017). As for the study more broadly: The study deep-sequenced TCR alpha and beta repertoires from monozygotic twins, unrelated adults of various ages and cord blood to test whether fetal clonotypes persist. To rule out contamination, replicate twin experiments were performed at different times with different library preparation protocols.

Preparation of the library involved 5' RACE. Sequencer: Illumina HiSeq 2000. A universal primer binding site was introduced by template switching, and a unique molecular identifier was present in the final cDNA, enabling accurate counting of TCR cDNA molecules. Specific primers in the conserved constant-segment region were used to synthesize first-strand cDNA for the TCR alpha and beta chains. To control for contamination, every cDNA library was double barcoded, receiving both a SMART-Mk sample barcode and Illumina barcodes. TruSeq adapter sequences along with Illumina sample barcodes were introduced in two successive PCR steps. TCR alpha and beta cDNA libraries were sequenced on the Illumina HiSeq platform with custom primers. The authors' pipeline ran thus. MiGEC was used to process raw reads and extract unique molecular identifiers, and MiXCR was used to find CDR3 positions. For each individual, recombination models were inferred using an EM algorithm with the repgenHMM and IGoR tools. Shared clonotypes were analyzed with the tcR package in R, and sharing was normalized by the product of cloneset sizes. To study raw recombination free of thymic and clonal selection effects, out-of-frame nonproductive sequences were analyzed. TCRdb itself trimmed the public reads at Q25 with fastp, ran MiXCR and retained productive beta chains. Merged by CDR3 protein, the rows form single entries marked with the most common genes and DNA. The V and J calls come from TCRdb's annotation, not from the publication. Here the sample has about 690,000 distinct CDR3 sequences; less than 7% occur a single time. The biggest ten clones account for approximately 2% of the sample.

Every donor was a healthy Caucasian. The researchers also sequenced three unrelated adults who were not twins: a male aged 18 to 30, a male aged 50 to 60, and a female aged 50 to 60. Using Miltenyi CD45RO+ enrichment and human naive T-cell isolation kits, memory (CD45RO+) and naive T cells were isolated from PBMC. On the study overall, not on this receptor specifically: Because the same donors could not be followed over many years, the conclusions relied on cross-sectional statistical analysis. Invariant T cells such as MAIT and iNKT could partly confound zero-insertion analyses, though diverse VJ usage argued against this for most clonotypes. Recombination models systematically underestimated out-of-frame TCR alpha sharing in monozygotic twins but agreed with sharing between unrelated individuals. Compared with coincidental sharing between unrelated individuals, out-of-frame TCR alpha sequences shared between twins had an excess of sequences with low generation probability. Excess twin sharing in beta out-of-frame sequences was weaker because fewer shared sequences lowered the signal-to-noise ratio. Abundant cord blood beta clonotypes had fewer insertions, young adult naive repertoires showed a similar but weaker trend, and memory repertoires showed no such trend.

The table lists this clonotype with many counts. No antigen is known for it. No much larger clone is present one base from it, and per-base qualities are unavailable. CDR1 DFQATT and CDR2 SNEGSKA were looked up in the germline V gene (reference sequence). At the junction V is shortened by 5 bases and J by 1 base, with 15 bases in between. From the cysteine up to the phenylalanine, the CDR3 has a length of 16 residues. Only CDR3 DNA remains: 48 bases, in frame from the first base. Rearrangement joined TRBV20-1 to TRBJ1-6; the D gene is perhaps TRBD1, from 6 matching bases. This receptor was obtained from a young man in good health. Sequenced material: naive T cells sorted from blood. Explained via the paper, the cell subset or site label denotes: cells isolated with a human naive T-cell isolation kit. The CDR3 here reads CSAPISQGSYNSPLHF. At the DNA level, the sequence is TGCAGTGCTCCAATCTCCCAGGGGTCCTATAATTCACCCCTCCACTTT.